This T cell receptor beta chain was sequenced in a study of blood T cell repertoires in COVID-19. Background on the study: Acute and convalescent COVID-19 samples came from the United States, Italy and Spain. Sample material is recorded as cDNA or gDNA derived from T cells, B-cell-depleted T cells, or PBMCs.

In the original processing: Reference gene primer amplification in the assay estimated nucleated cell counts. Using immunoSEQ multiplex PCR, the repertoire was profiled, and TCRdb retains in-frame clones only, with some absent. V and J calls and clone size are as listed in that table; D and trimming were resolved from the DNA. This sample has roughly 150,000 clones, with 84% found just once. Between the trimmed V and J ends, which lost 8 bases and 4 bases, there was a span of 18 bases. There are 15 residues in the CDR3. In germline, CDR1 is MDHEN, CDR2 SYDVKM. The V and J genes are TRBV28 and TRBJ2-1; D possibly corresponds to TRBD2 (7 bases). The TCR was taken from a woman aged 50 to 60 with acute or convalescent COVID-19. The sequencing sample was made of peripheral blood. CDR3 sequence (DNA): TGTGCCAGCTGGGGGGGCGCGGGTTATTACAATGAGCAGTTCTTC. This codes for CASWGGAGYYNEQFF.